Following are 21 T cell receptor beta chains from one sample sequenced in a study of cytomegalovirus exposure and HLA in healthy donors. With 60 Vbeta and 13 Jbeta primers, the PCR was carried out. Measured with immunoSEQ multiplex PCR; TCRdb has only the in-frame clones, and not every one. The sample records roughly 190,000 clones, about 80% being singletons. The material sequenced was PBMCs. These receptors all stem from a woman in her 40s in good health and CMV-seronegative.

The V gene is TRBV25-1, the J gene TRBJ1-4, with 9 positions matching TRBD1. This CDR3 region has 18 residues. The germline CDR1 and CDR2 sequences are MGHDK and SYGVNS. V gave up 4 bases and J gave up 0 bases; unmatched junction bases: 9. The CDR3 region has the DNA TGTGCCAGCAGTGGACCCTGGGACAGGGAAGCAACTAATGAAAAACTGTTTTTT. The encoded protein is CASSGPWDREATNEKLFF.

This chain connects TRBV29-1 to TRBJ1-2; 10 positions match TRBD1. CDR1 SQVTM and CDR2 ANQGSEA come from the germline V gene. The V gene end was trimmed by 6 bases and the J gene end by 8 bases; junction bases not matched to a gene: 18. CDR3 length: 16 residues. In nucleotides, the CDR3 is TGCAGCGTGCCAGACGGACAGGGGGTCCAAACTGGGGGCTACACCTTC. Protein sequence: CSVPDGQGVQTGGYTF. Variable domain in full (rest from reference TRBV29-1 and TRBJ1-2): SAVISQKPSRDICQRGTSLTIQCQVDSQVTMMFWYRQQPGQSLTLIATANQGSEATYESGFVIDKFPISRPNLTFSTLTVSNMSPEDSSIYLCSVPDGQGVQTGGYTFGSGTRLTVV.

The J gene is TRBJ2-7, the V gene TRBV10-3; 8 positions agree with TRBD1. Germline V gene sequence: CDR1 ENHRY, CDR2 SYGVKD. This CDR3 is built from 12 residues. The J segment lost 5 bases and the V segment lost 4 bases, leaving 1 base of the junction unmatched. The CDR3 DNA reads as TGTGCCATCAGTGGACAGGGGAACGAGCAGTACTTC. It is translated as CAISGQGNEQYF.

This CDR3 reads CASRTGGSGTEAFF. The CDR3 DNA reads as TGCGCCAGCAGAACGGGGGGGAGCGGTACTGAAGCTTTCTTT. The chain recombines TRBV5-1 with TRBJ1-1, with a possible D match to TRBD1 (5 bases). Trimming pared 5 bases from V and 5 bases from J, leaving 16 bases between. Germline-derived CDR1 and CDR2 are SGHRS and YFSETQ. This CDR3 is 14 amino acids long.

CDR3 DNA sequence: TGTGCCAGCAGTCCCCTTGCACAGACAGTCAGATACGAGCAGTACTTC. Translated, it gives CASSPLAQTVRYEQYF. This chain links TRBV27 with TRBJ2-7; D may be TRBD1 (5 bases). This CDR3 spans 16 amino acids. Germline CDR1 and CDR2: MNHEY and SMNVEV (reference sequence). V lost 5 bases and J 4 bases, leaving 21 bases between the germline ends.

This sequence joins TRBV27 and TRBJ2-2, with D possibly being TRBD2 (5 bases). Germline V CDR1 and CDR2: MNHEY, SMNVEV (reference sequence). V was shortened by 5 bases and J by 7 bases, with 11 bases between the two germline ends. This CDR3 is built from 13 residues. The CDR3 nucleotides are TGTGCCAGCAGTCTGAGGGTTAGCGGGGAGCTGTTTTTT. It yields the protein CASSLRVSGELFF.

The chain couples TRBV11-3 to TRBJ2-5, with a possible D match to TRBD2 (6 bases). Germline CDR1 and CDR2: SGHNT and YENEEA. V lost 2 bases, J lost 5 bases, and 9 bases lay in between. This CDR3 region has 13 residues. The CDR3 loop is CASSLTREETQYF. CDR3 nucleotide sequence: TGTGCCAGCAGCTTAACCCGGGAGGAGACCCAGTACTTC.

The chain uses TRBV7-3 and TRBJ2-3; 8 nucleotides line up with TRBD2. V gave up 4 bases and J gave up 5 bases; unmatched junction bases: 8. The germline CDR1 and CDR2 sequences are SGHTA and FQGTGA. The CDR3 consists of 15 residues. The CDR3 region is CASSSSTGGIDTQYF. CDR3 DNA: TGTGCCAGCAGCTCATCAACGGGAGGGATAGATACGCAGTATTTT.

The rearrangement links TRBV12-5 to TRBJ2-7; 10 bases line up with TRBD2. Per the germline V gene, CDR1 is LGHNT and CDR2 is FRNRAP. V was pared by 0 bases and J by 0 bases, with 5 bases of the junction left unmatched. The CDR3 has 17 residues. As DNA, the CDR3 is TGTGCTAGTGGTTTGGTACTAGCGGGGAAGAGCTCCTACGAGCAGTACTTC. Translating gives CASGLVLAGKSSYEQYF. Combining the CDR3 with reference TRBV12-5 and TRBJ2-7 gives the whole variable domain DARVTQTPRHKVTEMGQEVTMRCQPILGHNTVFWYRQTMMQGLELLAYFRNRAPLDDSGMPKDRFSAEMPDATLATLKIQPSEPRDSAVYFCASGLVLAGKSSYEQYFGPGTRLTVT.

The CDR3 loop reads CASSLSGTAGNTIYF. In DNA, the CDR3 is TGCGCCAGCAGCCTAAGTGGGACAGCTGGAAACACCATATATTTT. J is TRBJ1-3 and V is TRBV4-3; TRBD1 matches 7 bases. The V and J ends lost 4 bases and 2 bases, in that order; junction bases with no gene match: 5. The CDR3 runs 15 residues. Germline V CDR1 and CDR2: LGHNA, YSLEER.

This clone was detected only a few times. The chain links TRBV5-8 to TRBJ1-4; 7 nucleotides line up with TRBD1. Germline V gene sequence: CDR1 SGHTS, CDR2 YDEGEE. There are 15 residues in the CDR3. The V and J ends lost 6 bases and 6 bases, in that order; junction bases with no gene match: 11. The CDR3 region has the DNA TGTGCCAGCACCCTCAGACAGGGCGGTTATGAAAAACTGTTTTTT. The encoded protein is CASTLRQGGYEKLFF.

The chain links TRBV5-1 to TRBJ1-3, with 7 bases matching TRBD1. Germline loops: CDR1 SGHRS, CDR2 YFSETQ. J lost 4 bases, V lost 3 bases, and 7 bases had no gene match. The CDR3 runs 15 residues. The CDR3 DNA is TGCGCCAGCAGCTACCGACAGGGAGAAGGAAACACCATATATTTT. Translated, it gives CASSYRQGEGNTIYF. The whole variable domain, remainder taken from reference TRBV5-1 and TRBJ1-3, is KAGVTQTPRYLIKTRGQQVTLSCSPISGHRSVSWYQQTPGQGLQFLFEYFSETQRNKGNFPGRFSGRQFSNSRSEMNVSTLELGDSALYLCASSYRQGEGNTIYFGEGSWLTVV.

V and J are TRBV10-3 and TRBJ2-7; no definite D call. CDR1 is ENHRY and CDR2 is SYGVKD in the germline V gene. The CDR3 runs to 14 residues. With 5 bases removed from V and 0 bases from J, the gap between germline ends came to 11 bases. The CDR3 nucleotides read TGTGCCATCAGTCACCCTATGTCCTCCTACGAGCAGTACTTC. Encoded protein: CAISHPMSSYEQYF.

The chain joins TRBV7-3 to TRBJ2-2, with 7 bases that match TRBD1. Germline V gene sequence: CDR1 SGHTA, CDR2 FQGTGA. The V gene end was trimmed by 5 bases and the J gene end by 7 bases; junction bases not matched to a gene: 7. The CDR3 is made up of 14 amino acids. CDR3 bases: TGTGCCAGCAGCCCGACAGGGATAGGCGGGGAGCTGTTTTTT. Its protein is CASSPTGIGGELFF.

V and J are TRBV7-3 and TRBJ2-1, with D possibly TRBD2 on 6 matching bases. With 5 bases removed from V and 3 bases from J, the gap between germline ends came to 14 bases. CDR3 size: 15 residues. The germline V gene encodes CDR1 SGHTA and CDR2 FQGTGA. DNA for the CDR3: TGTGCCAGCAGCATCACCGGGACTCTCTACAATGAGCAGTTCTTC. This codes for CASSITGTLYNEQFF.

The gene calls are TRBV21-1 and TRBJ2-1; TRBD1, the table's D call, was not compared with the DNA. TRBV21-1 has pseudogene status. The CDR3 is 18 amino acids. Here the CDR3 reads CASSKVVSGIDSYNEQFF. Written as DNA, the CDR3 is TGTGCCAGCAGCAAAGTGGTATCAGGGATTGACTCCTACAATGAGCAGTTCTTC.

This chain links TRBV4-1 with TRBJ1-5, with 7 bases aligning to TRBD1. Germline CDR1 MGHRA, CDR2 YSYEKL. The V gene end was trimmed by 0 bases and the J gene end by 4 bases; junction bases not matched to a gene: 3. This CDR3 spans 15 amino acids. CDR3 nucleotide sequence: TGCGCCAGCAGCCAAGAGGACAGGCGGAATCAGCCCCAGCATTTT. Protein sequence: CASSQEDRRNQPQHF.

The rearrangement uses TRBV6-6 and TRBJ1-2; 7 bases align to TRBD1. V lost 8 bases to trimming and J lost 3 bases; unmatched junction nucleotides: 9. This CDR3 contains 14 residues. From germline, CDR1 is MNHNY and CDR2 SVGAGI (reference sequence). CDR3 DNA: TGTGCCAGCGGGGACAGATCCTTTTACTATGGCTACACCTTC. Amino acid sequence: CASGDRSFYYGYTF.

The rearrangement joins TRBV12-5 to TRBJ1-1; D is unclear. The V gene lost 1 base and the J gene lost 1 base, with 4 bases spanning the gap. Germline-derived CDR1 and CDR2 are LGHNT and FRNRAP. CDR3 length: 13 amino acids. This CDR3 reads CASGLEQNTEAFF. The DNA of the CDR3 is TGTGCTAGTGGTTTGGAACAGAACACTGAAGCTTTCTTT.

The gene calls are TRBV18 and TRBJ1-1; D ambiguous. Trimming pared 5 bases from V and 1 base from J, leaving 8 bases between. CDR3 size: 13 residues. Per germline, CDR1 KGHSH and CDR2 LQKENI. The CDR3 loop reads CASSGTANTEAFF. The CDR3 bases are TGTGCCAGCTCAGGTACTGCGAACACTGAAGCTTTCTTT.

Concerning this clone: The identical CDR3 is also encoded by other nucleotide sequences in the sample. The chain combines TRBV5-1 with TRBJ2-1; 7 positions agree with TRBD1. The CDR3 sequence is 15 residues long. Germline CDR1 is SGHRS and CDR2 is YFSETQ. Losses at the gene ends were 0 bases for V and 3 bases for J; bases not matched to a gene: 3. The CDR3 DNA follows: TGCGCCAGCAGCTTGGGGGGACAGCGCTACAATGAGCAGTTCTTC. Its translation: CASSLGGQRYNEQFF.